What follows is one T cell receptor beta chain and its context. The source of the sample is a study of blood T cell repertoires in COVID-19. Study background: PBMCs, B-cell-depleted T cells, or T cells were the source of the cDNA or gDNA that made up the material.

Libraries were prepared by immunoSEQ multiplex PCR; TCRdb keeps only in-frame clonotypes and omits some of them. The table lists approximately 250,000 clones, more than 85% of them singletons. The TCR comes from a young man with active or convalescent COVID-19. Sequenced material: peripheral blood.

CDR3 sequence reads: CASSLGRTSFTYEQYF. The CDR3 DNA is TGTGCCAGCAGCTTGGGCCGGACTTCGTTCACCTACGAGCAGTACTTC. V and J are TRBV5-5 and TRBJ2-7; maybe TRBD2 (5 bases). Between the trimmed V and J ends, which lost 0 bases and 2 bases, there was a span of 15 bases. CDR1 and CDR2 (germline): SGHKS, YYEKEE (reference sequence). The CDR3 loop spans 16 amino acids.